This T cell receptor beta chain was obtained from a study of T cells after yellow fever vaccination. Notes on the study in general: Clonotypes appearing in both CD4 and CD8 compartments existed, and their share was small.

Comments on this clonotype: Its cognate antigen is unknown. A much larger clone sits a single nucleotide away, making a read error possible.

Germline V gives CDR1 ENHRY, CDR2 SYGVKD. This CDR3 comprises 16 residues. V dropped 6 bases and J dropped 0 bases, with 15 bases sitting between them. UMIs were added to TCR cDNA along with a universal primer site when it was made by 5'RACE template switching. Each CDR3 protein is one row after TCRdb ran MiXCR on the 5' RACE reads. The table includes under 150,000 distinct CDR3 sequences, over 7% detected once. The sequence came from a man aged 25-45 years who received the YFV17D yellow fever vaccine. The chain links TRBV10-3 to TRBJ2-1, with a weak D call TRBD2 (6 bases). The sample consisted of CD4+ T cells sorted from PBMCs, taken 5 days after the yellow fever booster vaccination. CDR3 nucleotides: TGTGCCATCAGGTCGGAGGGGCGTTTCTCCTACAATGAGCAGTTCTTC. This sequence encodes CAIRSEGRFSYNEQFF.